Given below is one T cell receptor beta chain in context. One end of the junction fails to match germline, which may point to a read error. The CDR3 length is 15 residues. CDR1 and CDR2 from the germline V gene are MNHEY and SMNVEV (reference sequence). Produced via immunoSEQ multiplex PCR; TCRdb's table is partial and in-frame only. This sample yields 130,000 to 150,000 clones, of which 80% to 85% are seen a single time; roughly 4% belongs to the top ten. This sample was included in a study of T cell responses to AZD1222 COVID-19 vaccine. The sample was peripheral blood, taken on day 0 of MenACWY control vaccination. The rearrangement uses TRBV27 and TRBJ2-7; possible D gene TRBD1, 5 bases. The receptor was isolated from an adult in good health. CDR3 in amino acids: CASSRTQAGSSEQYF. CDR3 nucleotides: TGTGCCAGCAGTCGCACACAGGCCGGGTCCTCCGAGCAGTACTTC.